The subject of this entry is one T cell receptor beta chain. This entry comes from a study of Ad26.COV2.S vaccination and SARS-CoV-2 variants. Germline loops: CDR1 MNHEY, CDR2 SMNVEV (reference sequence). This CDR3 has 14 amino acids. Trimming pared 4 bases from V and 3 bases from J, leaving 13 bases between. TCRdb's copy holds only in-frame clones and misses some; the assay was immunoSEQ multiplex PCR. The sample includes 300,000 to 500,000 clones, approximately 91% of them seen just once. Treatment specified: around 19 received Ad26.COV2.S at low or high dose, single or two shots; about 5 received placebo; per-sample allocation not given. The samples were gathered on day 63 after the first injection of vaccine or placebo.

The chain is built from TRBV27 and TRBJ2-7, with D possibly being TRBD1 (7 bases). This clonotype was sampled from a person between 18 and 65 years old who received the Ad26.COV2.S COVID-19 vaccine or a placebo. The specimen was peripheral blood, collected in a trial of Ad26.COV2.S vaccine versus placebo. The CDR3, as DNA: TGTGCCAGCAGTTCGGGGGACAGCCTCTACGAGCAGTACTTC. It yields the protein CASSSGDSLYEQYF.